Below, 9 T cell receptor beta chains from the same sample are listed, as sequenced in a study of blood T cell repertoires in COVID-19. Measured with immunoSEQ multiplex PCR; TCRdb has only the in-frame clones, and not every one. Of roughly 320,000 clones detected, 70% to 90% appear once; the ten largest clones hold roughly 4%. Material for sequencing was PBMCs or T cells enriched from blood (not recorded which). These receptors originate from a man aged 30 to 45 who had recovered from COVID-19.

The CDR3 sequence: CASSLSMVEGSGNTIYF. The CDR3 DNA sequence: TGTGCCAGCAGCTTATCGATGGTCGAGGGATCTGGAAACACCATATATTTT. The chain carries TRBV11-2 and TRBJ1-3; D is unresolved. CDR1 and CDR2 from the germline V gene are SGHAT and FQNNGV. V shed 2 bases and J shed 1 base, with 15 bases lying between them. CDR3 length: 17 amino acids.

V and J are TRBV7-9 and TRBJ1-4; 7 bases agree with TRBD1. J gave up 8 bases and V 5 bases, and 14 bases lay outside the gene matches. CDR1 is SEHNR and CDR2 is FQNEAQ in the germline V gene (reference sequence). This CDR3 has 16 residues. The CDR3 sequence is CASSATPTGWEEKLFF. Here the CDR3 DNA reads TGTGCCAGCAGCGCAACACCGACAGGGTGGGAGGAAAAACTGTTTTTT.

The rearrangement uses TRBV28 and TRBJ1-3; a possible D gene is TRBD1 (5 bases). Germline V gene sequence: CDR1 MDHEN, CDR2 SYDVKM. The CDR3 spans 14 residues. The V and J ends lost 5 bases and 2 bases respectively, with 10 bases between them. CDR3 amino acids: CASSLQGTGNTIYF. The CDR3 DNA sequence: TGTGCCAGCAGTCTCCAGGGAACTGGAAACACCATATATTTT.

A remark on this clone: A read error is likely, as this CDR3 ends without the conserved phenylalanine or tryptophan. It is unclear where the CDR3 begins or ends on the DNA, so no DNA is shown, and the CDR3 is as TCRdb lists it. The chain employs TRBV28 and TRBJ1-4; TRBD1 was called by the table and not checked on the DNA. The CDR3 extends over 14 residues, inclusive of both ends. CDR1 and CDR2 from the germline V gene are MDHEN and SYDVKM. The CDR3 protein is CASSSLLTGGPILN.

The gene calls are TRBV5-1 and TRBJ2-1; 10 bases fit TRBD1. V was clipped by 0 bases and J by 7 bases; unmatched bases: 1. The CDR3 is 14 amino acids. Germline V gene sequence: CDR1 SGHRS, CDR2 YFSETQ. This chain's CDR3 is CASSLGDRGNEQFF. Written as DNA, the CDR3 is TGCGCCAGCAGCTTGGGGGACAGGGGAAATGAGCAGTTCTTC.

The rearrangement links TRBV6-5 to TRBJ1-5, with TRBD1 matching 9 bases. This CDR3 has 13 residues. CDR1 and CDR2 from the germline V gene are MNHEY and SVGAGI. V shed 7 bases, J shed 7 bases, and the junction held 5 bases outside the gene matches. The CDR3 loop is CASTTGGRQPQHF. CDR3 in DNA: TGTGCCAGCACCACAGGGGGCCGCCAGCCCCAGCATTTT.

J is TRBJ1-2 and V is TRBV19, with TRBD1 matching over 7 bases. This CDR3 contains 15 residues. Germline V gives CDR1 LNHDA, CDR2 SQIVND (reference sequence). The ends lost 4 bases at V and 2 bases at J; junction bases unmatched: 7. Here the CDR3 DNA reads TGTGCCAGTAGTACAACACAGGGGTTCAACTATGGCTACACCTTC. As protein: CASSTTQGFNYGYTF.

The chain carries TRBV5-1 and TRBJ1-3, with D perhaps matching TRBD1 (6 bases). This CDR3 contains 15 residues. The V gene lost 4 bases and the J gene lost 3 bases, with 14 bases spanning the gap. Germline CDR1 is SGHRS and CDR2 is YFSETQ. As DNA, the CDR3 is TGCGCCAGCAGCCGAACGGGGGGCATTGGAAACACCATATATTTT. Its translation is CASSRTGGIGNTIYF.

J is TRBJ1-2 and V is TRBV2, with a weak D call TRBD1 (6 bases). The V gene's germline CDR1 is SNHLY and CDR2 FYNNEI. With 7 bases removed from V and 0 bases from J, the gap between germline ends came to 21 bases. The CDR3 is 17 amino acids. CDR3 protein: CASILPGRGEANYGYTF. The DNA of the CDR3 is TGTGCCAGCATTCTTCCGGGCAGGGGAGAAGCTAACTATGGCTACACCTTC.